This TCR beta chain comes out of a study of cytomegalovirus exposure and HLA in healthy donors (dated by TCRdb to the late 2010s). Study-level background: According to a later analysis, the approximately 120 validation repertoires were produced on the same platform as the approximately 690 repertoires of the first cohort. The study was designed to test whether signatures of past pathogen exposure could be identified by cataloging public T cell receptors. A separate validation cohort of 90 to 150 different subjects was used in addition to the approximately 700-subject first cohort. High-throughput TCR immunosequencing, statistical association of individual TCRs with disease status, and machine learning were combined to predict cytomegalovirus infection status.

Relative to germline, V is missing 5 bases and J is missing 1 base, with 7 bases of the junction outside any gene match. The CDR3 sequence holds 15 residues, the cysteine and phenylalanine included. The read is trimmed to its CDR3 DNA, 45 bases read in frame from base 1. CDR1 and CDR2 were assigned from the germline V gene (reference sequence) as MNHEY and SMNVEV. Summary of the overall study and its limitations: The validation cohort had no HLA typing available for a later analysis, so co-occurrence within that cohort was assessed over all 130 or so repertoires. While some public TCRs were present in many individuals, most TCR sequences turned up only very rarely across donors. The study listed 150 to 200 TCR beta chains as associated with cytomegalovirus. Cytomegalovirus status was reported to be diagnosed by the classifier with high specificity and sensitivity in both the original and validation cohorts. Subsequent analysis determined that TCRs grouped into clusters in the first cohort also showed a tendency toward co-occurrence across the roughly 130 validation repertoires, and 85% to 95% of cluster scores exceeded 0. Three of the identified cytomegalovirus-associated TCR beta chains were confirmed in vitro to be specific for cytomegalovirus antigens. According to the authors, the approach could potentially be generalized to other disease states and immunological phenotypes.

As for this clone: Its antigen is not yet known. No much larger clone exists at a distance of one base, and base qualities are not known.

The protocol used for the library was the immunoSEQ multiplex PCR assay. The original pipeline was this. A statistical classification framework was developed to diagnose cytomegalovirus status using the catalog of TCR beta chain sequences. Sourced from immuneACCESS, this table was stored by TCRdb with only in-frame sequences that have V and J called. A share of the clones is absent; for the studies checked, an unresolved V gene accounts for under half, and the remainder has no known explanation. From that table come the V and J calls and clone size; the DNA was used to work out D and trimming. This sample has about 150,000 clones in its table, and approximately 90% of those were observed once. About 0.65% of the sample is taken by the ten largest. The donors were included in the validation cohort of 100 to 150 subjects, a group kept apart from the roughly 700-subject first cohort.

Rearrangement joined TRBV27 to TRBJ1-2; 7 central nucleotides agree with TRBD1. The TCR comes from a man younger than 30 in good health and CMV-seronegative. Sequencing was done on a sample of PBMCs. The bases are TGTGCCAGCAGTCTCACAGGGGTGGGTAACTATGGCTACACCTTC. It codes for CASSLTGVGNYGYTF.